These T cell receptor beta chains were read from a single sample in a study of cytomegalovirus exposure and HLA in healthy donors. TCRdb's copy holds only in-frame clones and misses some; the assay was immunoSEQ multiplex PCR. Seen here are 110,000 or so clones, approximately 74% observed once, and the top ten hold around 3.9%. The material sequenced was PBMCs. The receptors were sampled from a woman between 35 and 50 years old in good health and CMV-seropositive. Both conserved end residues are part of each CDR3. D genes are given only for firm matches. Part of the rows lack a size; the others show once, few, many or a class for expanded clones.

TRBD1 TRBJ2-7 14 TRBV6-5 . CASLGDRVSYEQYF TGTGCCAGCTTAGGGGACAGGGTCTCCTACGAGCAGTACTTC
TRBD1 TRBJ1-1 14 TRBV18 . CASSPDRTNTEAFF TGTGCCAGCTCACCGGACAGGACGAACACTGAAGCTTTCTTT
. TRBJ2-3 13 TRBV4-3 . CASSPEPGLAQYF TGCGCCAGCAGCCCCGAACCAGGTCTTGCGCAGTATTTT
. TRBJ1-6 12 TRBV5-6 . CASSLGGGPLHF TGTGCCAGCAGCTTGGGAGGGGGACCCCTCCACTTT
. TRBJ2-7 14 TRBV7-2 . CASRQTSIAYEQYF TGTGCCAGCAGACAGACATCTATAGCCTACGAGCAGTACTTC
TRBD2 TRBJ2-1 14 TRBV27 . CASRLAGAGGEQFF TGTGCCAGCAGACTAGCGGGGGCTGGGGGTGAGCAGTTCTTC
. TRBJ2-1 17 TRBV7-3 . CASSVLGGVISYNEQFF TGTGCCAGCAGCGTACTGGGCGGGGTGATTTCCTACAATGAGCAGTTCTTC
. TRBJ2-1 13 TRBV7-9 . CASSPPRYNEQFF TGTGCCAGCAGCCCCCCGCGGTACAATGAGCAGTTCTTC
. TRBJ2-3 14 TRBV5-6 . CASSLGGSTDTQYF TGTGCCAGCAGCTTGGGCGGGAGCACAGATACGCAGTATTTT
. TRBJ2-7 13 TRBV7-2 . CASSLGQYYEQYF TGTGCCAGCAGCTTAGGCCAGTACTACGAGCAGTACTTC
. TRBJ2-7 16 TRBV2 . CASRDFGAKESYEQYF TGTGCCAGCAGAGACTTTGGAGCGAAGGAATCCTACGAGCAGTACTTC
. TRBJ1-1 11 TRBV29-1 . CSVFKNTEAFF TGCAGCGTTTTCAAAAACACTGAAGCTTTCTTT
. TRBJ2-5 14 TRBV5-6 . CASSRFGLGETQYF TGTGCCAGCAGCCGTTTTGGACTGGGAGAGACCCAGTACTTC
TRBD1 TRBJ1-1 16 TRBV7-9 . CASSQTGGPQKSEAFF TGTGCCAGCAGCCAGACAGGGGGCCCTCAGAAATCGGAAGCTTTCTTT
. TRBJ2-1 14 TRBV9 few CASAFGGSYNEQFF TGTGCCAGCGCCTTCGGGGGCTCCTACAATGAGCAGTTCTTC
TRBD1 TRBJ2-1 15 TRBV7-9 . CASSSSRDRYNEQFF TGTGCCAGCAGCTCCTCCCGGGACAGGTATAATGAGCAGTTCTTC
. TRBJ2-5 17 TRBV21-1 . CASSNTVGGRRGETQYF TGTGCCAGCAGCAATACCGTCGGGGGGCGAAGGGGAGAGACCCAGTACTTC
TRBD2 TRBJ2-5 16 TRBV4-1 few CASSQTSGPNQETQYF TGCGCCAGCAGCCAGACTAGCGGGCCCAACCAAGAGACCCAGTACTTC
. TRBJ1-1 14 TRBV29-1 few CSVVLRGVGTEAFF TGCAGCGTTGTTTTACGGGGGGTTGGCACTGAAGCTTTCTTT
. TRBJ2-2 14 TRBV2 once CASSPSTNTGELFF TGTGCCAGCAGCCCATCAACGAACACCGGGGAGCTGTTTTTT
. TRBJ1-1 14 TRBV18 few CASSLEIPNTEAFF TGTGCCAGCTCACTGGAGATACCGAACACTGAAGCTTTCTTT
. TRBJ1-3 14 TRBV11-1 . CASSLAQVGNTIYF TGTGCCAGCAGCTTAGCACAGGTAGGAAACACCATATATTTT
TRBD2 TRBJ2-3 17 TRBV4-3 . CASSQVLAGALTDTQYF TGCGCCAGCAGCCAAGTACTAGCGGGGGCCCTCACAGATACGCAGTATTTT
. TRBJ1-3 14 TRBV18 few CASSPGGIGNTIYF TGTGCCAGCTCACCAGGTGGCATTGGAAACACCATATATTTT
. TRBJ1-1 16 TRBV5-1 once CASSVATGGVGTEAFF TGCGCCAGCAGCGTAGCGACGGGAGGGGTGGGCACTGAAGCTTTCTTT
. TRBJ1-4 14 TRBV7-9 . CSSSLGQGSEKLFF TGTTCCAGCAGCTTAGGGCAGGGGAGTGAAAAACTGTTTTTT
TRBD2 TRBJ2-7 14 TRBV6-5 . CASRLSGRSYEQYF TGTGCCAGCAGACTTAGCGGGAGGTCCTACGAGCAGTACTTC
. TRBJ1-2 16 TRBV6-6 few CASSYGRGGARYGYTF TGTGCCAGCAGTTACGGAAGGGGGGGGGCGCGCTATGGCTACACCTTC
. TRBJ1-1 16 TRBV4-1 . CASSQGPMGGGTEAFF TGCGCCAGCAGCCAGGGCCCAATGGGGGGTGGCACTGAAGCTTTCTTT
. TRBJ1-4 13 TRBV5-5 . CASSWAGNEKLFF TGTGCCAGCAGCTGGGCAGGGAATGAAAAACTGTTTTTT
. TRBJ1-1 15 TRBV27 . CASSLGAARHTEAFF TGTGCCAGCAGCCTGGGGGCAGCTAGGCACACTGAAGCTTTCTTT
TRBD2 TRBJ2-3 18 TRBV5-5 few CASSLALGTSGGTDTQYF TGTGCCAGCAGCTTGGCCCTCGGCACTAGCGGGGGCACAGATACGCAGTATTTT
TRBD1 TRBJ1-1 17 TRBV19 . CASSITPGQAMNTEAFF TGTGCCAGTAGTATTACCCCCGGACAGGCGATGAACACTGAAGCTTTCTTT
TRBD2 TRBJ2-1 15 TRBV7-9 few CSSRLGTSGNNEQFF TGTTCCAGCAGACTCGGGACTAGCGGAAACAATGAGCAGTTCTTC
. TRBJ2-3 16 TRBV19 once CASNPWGPVSTDTQYF TGTGCCAGTAACCCTTGGGGCCCAGTGAGCACAGATACGCAGTATTTT
TRBD2 TRBJ2-3 16 TRBV9 . CASSVAAGGSTDTQYF TGTGCCAGCAGCGTAGCAGCGGGAGGGAGCACAGATACGCAGTATTTT
. TRBJ2-1 20 TRBV6-1 . CASSEPPVTAGPRGYNEQFF TGTGCCAGCAGTGAACCCCCAGTAACCGCTGGCCCCCGCGGGTACAATGAGCAGTTCTTC
TRBD1 TRBJ1-2 16 TRBV5-1 few CASSSPIGAGGYGYTF TGCGCCAGCAGCTCCCCGATCGGAGCAGGGGGCTATGGCTACACCTTC
TRBD1 TRBJ2-3 14 TRBV6-1 . CASSEVDRGPEQYF TGTGCCAGCAGTGAGGTGGACAGGGGGCCGGAGCAGTATTTT
. TRBJ1-5 14 TRBV27 . CASSAVDSNQPQHF TGTGCCAGCAGTGCCGTAGATAGCAATCAGCCCCAGCATTTT
TRBD2 TRBJ2-3 16 TRBV2 few CASSDRGGRGTDTQYF TGTGCCAGCAGTGACCGGGGGGGCCGAGGCACAGATACGCAGTATTTT
TRBD2 TRBJ2-7 13 TRBV6-1 . CASSRTSDYEQYF TGTGCCAGCAGCCGGACTAGCGATTACGAGCAGTACTTC
TRBD2 TRBJ2-3 16 TRBV4-3 few CASSQDLAGGPDTQYF TGCGCCAGCAGCCAAGATCTAGCGGGGGGGCCAGATACGCAGTATTTT
TRBD1 TRBJ1-1 16 TRBV12-5 . CASGGDRGNRDTEAFF TGTGCTAGTGGGGGGGACAGGGGGAATCGAGACACTGAAGCTTTCTTT
. TRBJ1-3 15 TRBV6-1 . CASSEGSGRGNTIYF TGTGCCAGCAGTGAAGGCAGCGGGAGAGGAAACACCATATATTTT
TRBD1 TRBJ1-2 15 TRBV5-1 . CASSSYRDRDYGYTF TGCGCCAGCAGCTCCTACCGGGACAGGGATTATGGCTACACCTTC
. TRBJ1-5 15 TRBV27 . CASSSDRSLDQPQHF TGTGCCAGCAGTTCAGACAGGTCCCTCGATCAGCCCCAGCATTTT
. TRBJ2-3 14 TRBV23-1 few CASSQFSSTDTQYF TGCGCCAGCAGTCAATTCTCCAGCACAGATACGCAGTATTTT
TRBD1 TRBJ1-6 14 TRBV13 once CASSLTGGVSPLHF TGTGCCAGCAGCTTAACAGGGGGGGTTTCACCCCTCCACTTT
TRBD2 TRBJ2-1 14 TRBV5-1 . CASSSSGGGNEQFF TGCGCCAGCAGCTCTAGCGGGGGAGGGAATGAGCAGTTCTTC
TRBD1 TRBJ2-5 15 TRBV6-1 . CASADIRDRLLGQYF TGTGCCAGCGCGGATATCCGGGACAGGCTTCTAGGGCAGTACTTC
TRBD1 TRBJ2-4 15 TRBV6-5 once CASSRTQGAGNIQYF TGTGCCAGCAGTCGAACTCAGGGGGCGGGGAACATTCAGTACTTC
. TRBJ2-5 15 TRBV9 . CASSPGPLAGETQYF TGTGCCAGCAGCCCCGGGCCCCTCGCGGGGGAGACCCAGTACTTC
. TRBJ2-5 14 TRBV6-1 . CASSVNTPGETQYF TGTGCCAGCAGTGTCAACACCCCGGGAGAGACCCAGTACTTC
. TRBJ1-1 12 TRBV7-9 . CSSSFPGTEAFF TGTTCCAGCAGCTTCCCGGGAACTGAAGCTTTCTTT
. TRBJ2-1 15 TRBV27 . CASSLGASSYNEQFF TGTGCCAGCAGTTTAGGGGCCAGCTCCTACAATGAGCAGTTCTTC
. TRBJ2-4 13 TRBV5-1 . CASRVGRGDIQYF TGCGCCAGCAGGGTCGGCAGGGGGGACATTCAGTACTTC